This is a list of T cell receptor beta chains from one sample in a study of T cell responses to AZD1222 COVID-19 vaccine. TCRdb's copy holds only in-frame clones and misses some; the assay was immunoSEQ multiplex PCR. The sample comprises 200,000 or so clones, approximately 93% of which are singletons, and roughly 1% rests with the top ten. The sequencing here drew on peripheral blood, taken 28 days after the second AZD1222 dose. These receptor sequences come from an adult who received the AZD1222 COVID-19 vaccine. Each CDR3 is given with its conserved first and last residue. D genes are given only for firm matches. A row's size may be missing; if present it is once, few, many or a size class.

J gene,V gene,D gene,clone size,CDR3 DNA,CDR3 protein
TRBJ1-4,TRBV15,.,.,TGTGCCACCAGCTTTCAATCCGGGACCCTCGGGGAAAAACTGTTTTTT,CATSFQSGTLGEKLFF
TRBJ1-1,TRBV30,.,.,TGTGCCTCCTCTGGAGGCAGGGACACTGAAGCTTTCTTT,CASSGGRDTEAFF
TRBJ2-6,TRBV28,.,.,TGTGCCAGTGAGACATCCGGCTCTGGGGCCAACGTCCTGACTTTC,CASETSGSGANVLTF
TRBJ2-2,TRBV10-3,TRBD1,.,TGTGCCATCAGCCGACAGGGGGCGAACACCGGGGAGCTGTTTTTT,CAISRQGANTGELFF
TRBJ2-5,TRBV3-1/TRBV3-2,.,.,TGTGCCAGCAGCCGCGTAAGGGGGGCAGCAGCTCACCAAGAGACCCAGTACTTC,CASSRVRGAAAHQETQYF
TRBJ1-1,TRBV5-1,.,.,TGCGCCAGCAGCTTGGCTACAGGAAGAAACACTGAAGCTTTCTTT,CASSLATGRNTEAFF
TRBJ2-2,TRBV11-2,TRBD2,.,TGTGCCCTTGGTGGGCGGGGGGGCCGCACCGGGGAGCTGTTTTTT,CALGGRGGRTGELFF
TRBJ1-2,TRBV28,.,.,TGTGCCAGCAATGAGGGCTATGGCTACACCTTC,CASNEGYGYTF
TRBJ1-1,TRBV28,.,.,TGTGCCAGCAGTTTACGGCAGACGAACACTGAAGCTTTCTTT,CASSLRQTNTEAFF
TRBJ1-4,TRBV6-5,.,.,TGTGCCAGCCGGGAGGGGCGTAATGAAAAACTGTTTTTT,CASREGRNEKLFF
TRBJ2-7,TRBV12-3/TRBV12-4,TRBD1,.,TGTGCCAGCAGCACCGGACAGGGCTACGAGCAGTACTTC,CASSTGQGYEQYF
TRBJ1-3,TRBV11-2,.,.,TGTGCCAGCTCTTATGAGGGAAACACCATATATTTT,CASSYEGNTIYF
TRBJ1-3,TRBV9,.,.,TGTGCCAGCAGCACCAAGGCCTGGGAAATGAACTACGGAAACACCATATATTTT,CASSTKAWEMNYGNTIYF
TRBJ2-2,TRBV7-3,.,.,TGTGCCAGCAGCTCCCAGGGCCCCGGGGAGCTGTTTTTT,CASSSQGPGELFF
TRBJ1-1,TRBV7-3,TRBD1,once,TGTGCCAGCAGCGACACAGGGGTGACTGAAGCTTTCTTT,CASSDTGVTEAFF
TRBJ1-1,TRBV6-5,.,.,TGTGCCAGCAGCCGGACGGACATGAACACTGAAGCTTTCTTT,CASSRTDMNTEAFF
TRBJ1-2,TRBV10-3,.,.,TGTGCCATCAGGACAGACACTAACTATGGCTACACCTTC,CAIRTDTNYGYTF
TRBJ1-5,TRBV24-1,TRBD1,.,TGTGCCACCAGTGGCGGAGGCGGACAGGGGACAAAAACCCAGCATTTT,CATSGGGGQGTKTQHF
TRBJ1-2,TRBV6-2/TRBV6-3,.,.,TGTGCCAGCAGTCGGCGGGGGGGCGGAACCTTTTATGGCTACACCTTC,CASSRRGGGTFYGYTF
TRBJ2-3,TRBV4-1,.,.,TGCGCCAGCAGCCCGGACGGAGTGGGAGATACGCAGTATTTT,CASSPDGVGDTQYF
TRBJ2-1,TRBV2,.,.,TGTGCCAGCAGTGAAGGGACAGTAAGCAATGAGCAGTTCTTC,CASSEGTVSNEQFF
TRBJ1-4,TRBV5-4,TRBD1,few,TGTGCCAGCAGCCTAAAGGGGGCGGGAAATGAAAAACTGTTTTTT,CASSLKGAGNEKLFF
TRBJ1-3,TRBV6-1,.,.,TGTGCCAGCAGTGAAATTAATGCGACGCCACTCTCTGGAAACACCATATATTTT,CASSEINATPLSGNTIYF
TRBJ1-4,TRBV7-9,.,.,TGTGCCAGCAGCACCTTAACAGGAGCCAATGAAAAACTGTTTTTT,CASSTLTGANEKLFF
TRBJ1-2,TRBV6-5,TRBD1,.,TGTGCCAGCAGTTATTCGGTGGGACAGGGGGCGGATCGCTACACCTTC,CASSYSVGQGADRYTF
TRBJ1-1,TRBV2,TRBD1,.,TGTGCCAGCACAGATATTGTTGACAGGGCTAGATTGGAAGCTTTCTTT,CASTDIVDRARLEAFF
TRBJ2-6,TRBV19,.,.,TGTGCCAGTAGTGAGCCGGGACTCAACTCTGGGGCCAACGTCCTGACTTTC,CASSEPGLNSGANVLTF
TRBJ1-6,TRBV27,.,.,TGTGCCAGCAGTCGGGAGTACAGCTATAATTCACCCCTCCACTTT,CASSREYSYNSPLHF
TRBJ2-5,TRBV5-8,.,.,TGTGCCAGCAGCGGCAGAGCCGAGACCCAGTACTTC,CASSGRAETQYF
TRBJ1-6,TRBV6-5,TRBD1,.,TGTGCCAGCTCGGTGGGCGGGACAGGGCGATCACCCCTCCACTTT,CASSVGGTGRSPLHF
TRBJ1-1,TRBV27,TRBD1,.,TGTGCCAGCAGTCATTCCTATTGGGACAGGGGACCCCTTGTGAACACTGAAGCTTTCTTT,CASSHSYWDRGPLVNTEAFF
TRBJ2-7,TRBV28,.,.,TGTGCCAGCAGTTCCGGCGGGGGCAAAAACTACGAGCAGTACTTC,CASSSGGGKNYEQYF
TRBJ1-5,TRBV28,.,.,TGTGCCAGCAGTTTAGTCAGGGGAGCTCAGCCCCAGCATTTT,CASSLVRGAQPQHF
TRBJ2-1,TRBV9,TRBD2,.,TGTGCCACGGGAGGGAGCTCCTACAATGAGCAGTTCTTC,CATGGSSYNEQFF
TRBJ2-3,TRBV21-1,.,.,TGTGCCAGCAGCAAAACGGGGGGGGCTAGCTGGGATACGCAGTATTTT,CASSKTGGASWDTQYF
TRBJ2-1,TRBV5-1,TRBD2,.,TGCGCCAGCAGCTTGAGCGGGGTTCTGGACAATGAGCAGTTCTTC,CASSLSGVLDNEQFF
TRBJ1-1,TRBV4-1,.,once,TGCGCCAGCAGCCCCGGGGGGGGAGCTTTCTTT,CASSPGGGAFF
TRBJ1-2,TRBV28,TRBD1,once,TGTGCCAGCAGTTTATCCCGGGGACAGAGGGATGGCTACACCTTC,CASSLSRGQRDGYTF
TRBJ1-6,TRBV19,TRBD1,.,TGTGCCAGTAGTATACGGAGTGGGGACAGCTCACCCCTCCACTTT,CASSIRSGDSSPLHF
TRBJ1-1,TRBV9,.,.,TGTGCCAGCAGCGTATACTCAAGACTCATGAACACTGAAGCTTTCTTT,CASSVYSRLMNTEAFF
TRBJ2-3,TRBV9,TRBD2,.,TGTGCCAGCAGCGTAGGCTTTACTAGCGGGGGGTTCACAGATACGCAGTATTTT,CASSVGFTSGGFTDTQYF
TRBJ1-5,TRBV19,.,.,TGTGCCAGTAGTATCACGGGCAGGAACAATCAGCCCCAGCATTTT,CASSITGRNNQPQHF
TRBJ1-5,TRBV28,.,.,TGTGCCAGCAGTTCTCTGGGGGGGGGTGGCAATCAGCCCCAGCATTTT,CASSSLGGGGNQPQHF
TRBJ1-4,TRBV28,.,.,TGTGCCAGCGGCCCAGAGGGGAGGAGTGAAAAACTGTTTTTT,CASGPEGRSEKLFF
TRBJ2-2,TRBV19,.,few,TGTGCCAGTAGTACGGGTCCCAAGGCAAACACCGGGGAGCTGTTTTTT,CASSTGPKANTGELFF
TRBJ1-3,TRBV19,.,.,TGTGCCAGTAGTATAGATCCAGGAAGCTCTGGAAACACCATATATTTT,CASSIDPGSSGNTIYF
TRBJ1-1,TRBV3-1/TRBV3-2,.,.,TGTGCCAGCAGCCACCTGGACGGCAACACTGAAGCTTTCTTT,CASSHLDGNTEAFF
TRBJ2-1,TRBV20-1,.,few,TGCAGTGCTAGTACTAGCTCGCGGGCGGGTGAGCAGTTCTTC,CSASTSSRAGEQFF
TRBJ2-2,TRBV11-2,.,few,TGTGCCAGCAGACGGAACACCGGGGAGCTGTTTTTT,CASRRNTGELFF
TRBJ1-4,TRBV10-1,.,.,TGCGCCAGCAGTGAGTCGAGAAGGAGGTTATTAGAAAAACTGTTTTTT,CASSESRRRLLEKLFF
TRBJ2-7,TRBV6-5,TRBD2,.,TGTGCCAGCAGTTTTAGCGGGGGGCGCTCCGGGGAGCAGTACTTC,CASSFSGGRSGEQYF
TRBJ2-1,TRBV2,.,.,TGTGCCAGCATGGTGCGGTCAGCCTCCTACAATGAGCAGTTCTTC,CASMVRSASYNEQFF
TRBJ2-7,TRBV3-1/TRBV3-2,.,.,TGTGCCAGCAGCCAAGATACACAGGCGGTCTACGAGCAGTACTTC,CASSQDTQAVYEQYF
TRBJ1-3,TRBV6-5,.,.,TGTGCCAGCAGTTACTCGATGGCAAACTCTGGAAACACCATATATTTT,CASSYSMANSGNTIYF
TRBJ1-3,TRBV6-5,.,.,TGTGCCAGCAGCCCGTTAAGTTCTGGAAACACCATATATTTT,CASSPLSSGNTIYF
TRBJ2-3,TRBV7-3,TRBD2,.,TGTGCCAGCAGCTTCAGCGGGGGGGTGGATACGCAGTATTTT,CASSFSGGVDTQYF
TRBJ1-5,TRBV7-2,TRBD1,.,TGTGCCAGCAGCTTAAACAGGGGTGGCAATCAGCCCCAGCATTTT,CASSLNRGGNQPQHF
TRBJ1-5,TRBV7-8,.,few,TGTGCCAGCAGCCCACGGACAGTTAATCAGCCCCAGCATTTT,CASSPRTVNQPQHF
TRBJ2-7,TRBV5-1,TRBD2,.,TGCGCCAGCAGCTTGGGACTAGCGGGGGGAAGAGAGCAGTACTTC,CASSLGLAGGREQYF